This is a list of T cell receptor beta chains from one sample in a study of early T cells in non-severe SARS-CoV-2 infection. TCRdb re-called the 5' RACE reads with MiXCR, one entry per CDR3 protein. The repertoire includes about 56,000 distinct CDR3 sequences, over 12% of them detected once, and roughly 3.9% sits in the top ten. This specimen consisted of whole blood, obtained at baseline. The receptor set was obtained from an adult who was a healthcare worker with PCR-confirmed SARS-CoV-2 infection or an uninfected control (not recorded which). CDR3s include the opening cysteine and the closing phenylalanine or tryptophan. Each record gives: clone size, V gene, D gene, J gene, CDR3 protein, CDR3 DNA. A D gene is named only where the DNA matches it firmly. Some rows have no size entry. The others give once, few or many, or a class for an expanded clone.

clone_size: few; v_call: TRBV30; d_call: TRBD1; j_call: TRBJ1-4; cdr3_aa: CAWSPGQGREKLFF; cdr3_nt: TGTGCCTGGAGTCCAGGACAGGGACGTGAAAAACTGTTTTTT
clone_size: NA; v_call: TRBV18; d_call: TRBD1; j_call: TRBJ2-4; cdr3_aa: CASSPGQGRDIQYF; cdr3_nt: TGTGCCAGCTCACCCGGACAGGGGAGGGACATTCAGTACTTC
clone_size: NA; v_call: TRBV18; d_call: NA; j_call: TRBJ1-1; cdr3_aa: CASSSRVYTEAFF; cdr3_nt: TGTGCCAGCTCCAGCCGGGTTTACACTGAAGCTTTCTTT
clone_size: NA; v_call: TRBV28; d_call: NA; j_call: TRBJ2-1; cdr3_aa: CASSSSYPNEQFF; cdr3_nt: TGTGCCAGCAGTTCATCCTACCCCAATGAGCAGTTCTTC
clone_size: many; v_call: TRBV18; d_call: NA; j_call: TRBJ1-1; cdr3_aa: CASSPLVSRNTEAFF; cdr3_nt: TGTGCCAGCTCACCACTTGTTAGTCGGAACACTGAAGCTTTCTTT
clone_size: few; v_call: TRBV20-1; d_call: NA; j_call: TRBJ1-5; cdr3_aa: CSARDLSGQPQHF; cdr3_nt: TGCAGTGCTAGAGATCTCTCTGGGCAGCCCCAGCATTTT
clone_size: NA; v_call: TRBV9; d_call: NA; j_call: TRBJ2-1; cdr3_aa: CASRGGVPDNEQFF; cdr3_nt: TGTGCCAGCAGAGGGGGGGTCCCTGACAATGAGCAGTTCTTC
clone_size: few; v_call: TRBV7-2; d_call: TRBD2; j_call: TRBJ2-4; cdr3_aa: CASSSGGYGTKNIQYF; cdr3_nt: TGTGCCAGCAGCTCGGGGGGATACGGGACCAAAAACATTCAGTACTTC
clone_size: many; v_call: TRBV2; d_call: TRBD2; j_call: TRBJ2-7; cdr3_aa: CASSGVQRGFEQYF; cdr3_nt: TGTGCCAGCAGTGGGGTCCAGCGGGGGTTCGAGCAGTACTTC
clone_size: few; v_call: TRBV20-1; d_call: TRBD2; j_call: TRBJ2-1; cdr3_aa: CSARPPGSGSYNEQFF; cdr3_nt: TGCAGTGCTAGACCACCAGGTAGCGGGAGCTACAATGAGCAGTTCTTC
clone_size: NA; v_call: TRBV10-2; d_call: NA; j_call: TRBJ2-5; cdr3_aa: CASSRQGQETQYF; cdr3_nt: TGCGCCAGCAGTAGGCAGGGGCAAGAGACCCAGTACTTC
clone_size: NA; v_call: TRBV6-1; d_call: NA; j_call: TRBJ2-1; cdr3_aa: CASTLEWTDYNEQFF; cdr3_nt: TGTGCCAGCACGCTAGAATGGACAGATTACAATGAGCAGTTCTTC
clone_size: few; v_call: TRBV3-1; d_call: NA; j_call: TRBJ2-3; cdr3_aa: CASSERGTDTQYF; cdr3_nt: TGTGCCAGCAGCGAAAGGGGAACAGATACGCAGTATTTT
clone_size: many; v_call: TRBV10-2; d_call: NA; j_call: TRBJ2-7; cdr3_aa: CASSGPTAYEQYF; cdr3_nt: TGCGCCAGCAGTGGACCAACAGCCTACGAGCAGTACTTC
clone_size: NA; v_call: TRBV4-2; d_call: TRBD1; j_call: TRBJ1-5; cdr3_aa: CASSQEIGTESQPQHF; cdr3_nt: TGTGCCAGCAGCCAGGAAATCGGGACAGAGAGTCAGCCCCAGCATTTT
clone_size: NA; v_call: TRBV9; d_call: NA; j_call: TRBJ1-2; cdr3_aa: CASSAQTGLGYGYTF; cdr3_nt: TGTGCCAGCAGCGCCCAGACAGGTCTGGGCTATGGCTACACCTTC
clone_size: many; v_call: TRBV12-3/TRBV12-4; d_call: NA; j_call: TRBJ1-2; cdr3_aa: CASSPEGVGGYGYTF; cdr3_nt: TGTGCCAGCAGCCCCGAGGGGGTTGGGGGCTATGGCTACACCTTC
clone_size: many; v_call: TRBV3-1; d_call: TRBD2; j_call: TRBJ2-1; cdr3_aa: CASSPRGGGDEQFF; cdr3_nt: TGTGCCAGCAGCCCTCGGGGGGGCGGGGATGAGCAGTTCTTC
clone_size: medium-sized; v_call: TRBV20-1; d_call: NA; j_call: TRBJ2-4; cdr3_aa: CSALGPSLAKNIQYF; cdr3_nt: TGCAGTGCTCTTGGTCCCAGCCTAGCCAAAAACATTCAGTACTTC
clone_size: few; v_call: TRBV6-1; d_call: NA; j_call: TRBJ2-4; cdr3_aa: CASSRNGETSVNF; cdr3_nt: TGTGCCAGCAGTAGAAATGGGGAGACTAGTGTAAACTTC
clone_size: many; v_call: TRBV12-3/TRBV12-4; d_call: NA; j_call: TRBJ2-2; cdr3_aa: CASSLNTGELFF; cdr3_nt: TGTGCCAGCAGCTTAAACACCGGGGAGCTGTTTTTT
clone_size: few; v_call: TRBV24-1; d_call: NA; j_call: TRBJ1-1; cdr3_aa: CATSRRDNTEAFF; cdr3_nt: TGTGCCACCAGCAGAAGGGATAACACTGAAGCTTTCTTT
clone_size: NA; v_call: TRBV7-8; d_call: TRBD2; j_call: TRBJ2-5; cdr3_aa: CASSPRLAVVF; cdr3_nt: TGTGCCAGCAGCCCCCGACTAGCCGTGGTCTTC
clone_size: few; v_call: TRBV11-2; d_call: NA; j_call: TRBJ2-7; cdr3_aa: CASSSQGHYEQYF; cdr3_nt: TGTGCCAGCAGCTCCCAGGGACACTACGAGCAGTACTTC
clone_size: NA; v_call: TRBV7-6; d_call: NA; j_call: TRBJ1-1; cdr3_aa: CASSPTRDTEAFF; cdr3_nt: TGTGCCAGCAGCCCCACCCGGGACACTGAAGCTTTCTTT
clone_size: NA; v_call: TRBV7-7; d_call: NA; j_call: TRBJ2-5; cdr3_aa: CASSLGPQETQYF; cdr3_nt: TGTGCTAGCAGCTTAGGGCCGCAAGAGACCCAGTACTTC
clone_size: few; v_call: TRBV7-9; d_call: NA; j_call: TRBJ1-2; cdr3_aa: CASSVSGNGYTF; cdr3_nt: TGTGCCAGCAGCGTCTCCGGTAATGGCTACACCTTC
clone_size: NA; v_call: TRBV21-1; d_call: NA; j_call: TRBJ2-1; cdr3_aa: CASSKTSGGARTYNEQFF; cdr3_nt: TGTGCCAGCAGCAAGACTAGCGGGGGGGCTCGGACCTACAATGAGCAGTTCTTC
clone_size: NA; v_call: TRBV4-1; d_call: NA; j_call: TRBJ2-2; cdr3_aa: CASSPNFSTGELFF; cdr3_nt: TGCGCCAGCAGCCCCAATTTCTCCACCGGGGAGCTGTTTTTT
clone_size: few; v_call: TRBV20-1; d_call: TRBD1; j_call: TRBJ1-6; cdr3_aa: CSAGPPTGGTINSPLHF; cdr3_nt: TGCAGTGCTGGGCCCCCAACAGGGGGAACCATCAATTCACCCCTCCACTTT
clone_size: few; v_call: TRBV11-2; d_call: NA; j_call: TRBJ1-1; cdr3_aa: CASSLRFGVMNTEAFF; cdr3_nt: TGTGCCAGCAGCTTACGATTTGGGGTCATGAACACTGAAGCTTTCTTT
clone_size: medium-sized; v_call: TRBV7-8; d_call: NA; j_call: TRBJ2-3; cdr3_aa: CASSSSMGDTQYF; cdr3_nt: TGTGCCAGCAGCTCTTCCATGGGGGATACGCAGTATTTT
clone_size: NA; v_call: TRBV4-2; d_call: TRBD2; j_call: TRBJ2-5; cdr3_aa: CASRLGTSGGQETQYF; cdr3_nt: TGTGCCAGCAGACTCGGGACTAGCGGCGGACAAGAGACCCAGTACTTC
clone_size: NA; v_call: TRBV6-2/TRBV6-3; d_call: TRBD1; j_call: TRBJ2-7; cdr3_aa: CASSYPGTGGSYEQYF; cdr3_nt: TGTGCCAGCAGTTATCCCGGGACAGGAGGCTCCTACGAGCAGTACTTC
clone_size: NA; v_call: TRBV24-1; d_call: NA; j_call: TRBJ2-1; cdr3_aa: CATSDTAYNEQFF; cdr3_nt: TGTGCCACCAGTGATACAGCCTACAATGAGCAGTTCTTC
clone_size: NA; v_call: TRBV2; d_call: NA; j_call: TRBJ1-5; cdr3_aa: CASSKGGGNQPQHF; cdr3_nt: TGTGCCAGCAGTAAGGGAGGTGGCAATCAGCCCCAGCATTTT
clone_size: many; v_call: TRBV4-1; d_call: NA; j_call: TRBJ1-1; cdr3_aa: CAAEGDAEAFF; cdr3_nt: TGCGCCGCCGAGGGGGACGCTGAAGCTTTCTTT
clone_size: many; v_call: TRBV24-1; d_call: NA; j_call: TRBJ1-2; cdr3_aa: CATSDSAQRRTYGYTF; cdr3_nt: TGTGCCACCAGTGATTCTGCCCAGCGAAGGACCTATGGCTACACCTTC
clone_size: few; v_call: TRBV5-6; d_call: NA; j_call: TRBJ1-6; cdr3_aa: CASSFYAGQASPLHF; cdr3_nt: TGTGCCAGCAGCTTCTATGCAGGGCAGGCTTCACCCCTCCACTTT
clone_size: many; v_call: TRBV11-2; d_call: TRBD2; j_call: TRBJ2-3; cdr3_aa: CASGPLLAGGPTDTQYF; cdr3_nt: TGTGCCAGCGGGCCCTTACTAGCGGGGGGACCAACGGATACGCAGTATTTT
clone_size: few; v_call: TRBV5-5; d_call: NA; j_call: TRBJ2-7; cdr3_aa: CASSLGAAEYEQYF; cdr3_nt: TGTGCCAGCAGCTTGGGTGCGGCGGAATACGAGCAGTACTTC
clone_size: many; v_call: TRBV7-6; d_call: TRBD1; j_call: TRBJ2-7; cdr3_aa: CASSTGTVYEQYF; cdr3_nt: TGTGCCAGCAGCACTGGGACAGTATACGAGCAGTACTTC
clone_size: NA; v_call: TRBV11-2; d_call: NA; j_call: TRBJ2-5; cdr3_aa: CASSSIATQETQYF; cdr3_nt: TGTGCCAGCAGCTCGATTGCCACCCAAGAGACCCAGTACTTC
clone_size: few; v_call: TRBV6-2/TRBV6-3; d_call: NA; j_call: TRBJ2-1; cdr3_aa: CASSPLDRYTEQFF; cdr3_nt: TGTGCCAGCAGTCCCCTCGACCGATACACTGAGCAGTTCTTC
clone_size: few; v_call: TRBV12-3/TRBV12-4; d_call: NA; j_call: TRBJ1-2; cdr3_aa: CASSLWPALRYGYTF; cdr3_nt: TGTGCCAGCAGTTTATGGCCTGCACTGCGCTATGGCTACACCTTC
clone_size: many; v_call: TRBV12-3/TRBV12-4; d_call: NA; j_call: TRBJ1-2; cdr3_aa: CASTPGGRRGYTF; cdr3_nt: TGTGCCAGCACCCCGGGGGGGCGACGTGGCTACACCTTC
clone_size: NA; v_call: TRBV12-2; d_call: NA; j_call: TRBJ2-7; cdr3_aa: CASRFMGTPSYEQYF; cdr3_nt: TGTGCAAGTCGCTTCATGGGTACACCCTCCTACGAGCAGTACTTC
clone_size: many; v_call: TRBV7-9; d_call: TRBD1; j_call: TRBJ2-6; cdr3_aa: CASSRQGPGANVLTF; cdr3_nt: TGTGCCAGCAGCCGACAGGGGCCTGGGGCCAACGTCCTGACTTTC
clone_size: few; v_call: TRBV7-6; d_call: TRBD1; j_call: TRBJ2-1; cdr3_aa: CASSSAGQGAGEQFF; cdr3_nt: TGTGCCAGCAGCTCCGCGGGACAGGGGGCCGGTGAGCAGTTCTTC
clone_size: NA; v_call: TRBV5-1; d_call: NA; j_call: TRBJ2-7; cdr3_aa: CASSPRGAAASYEQYF; cdr3_nt: TGCGCCAGCAGCCCCCGGGGAGCGGCAGCAAGCTACGAGCAGTACTTC
clone_size: NA; v_call: TRBV4-2; d_call: NA; j_call: TRBJ2-7; cdr3_aa: CASSHLDSSYEQYF; cdr3_nt: TGTGCCAGCAGCCACCTTGACAGCTCCTACGAGCAGTACTTC
clone_size: NA; v_call: TRBV3-1; d_call: TRBD2; j_call: TRBJ2-1; cdr3_aa: CASSRSGGADEQFF; cdr3_nt: TGTGCCAGCAGTCGTAGCGGGGGGGCGGATGAGCAGTTCTTC
clone_size: few; v_call: TRBV2; d_call: NA; j_call: TRBJ1-5; cdr3_aa: CASSGDGGQGPQHF; cdr3_nt: TGTGCCAGCAGTGGGGATGGCGGCCAGGGGCCCCAGCATTTT
clone_size: NA; v_call: TRBV29-1; d_call: NA; j_call: TRBJ2-3; cdr3_aa: CSVDAQYF; cdr3_nt: TGCAGCGTTGACGCGCAGTATTTT